Sequencing of this T cell receptor (beta chain) was carried out in a study of T cell changes during pregnancy in multiple sclerosis. Germline V gene data show CDR1 as SGHRS and CDR2 as YFSETQ. V was clipped by 4 bases and J by 3 bases; unmatched bases: 3. This CDR3 comprises 13 residues. The table came from immunoSEQ multiplex PCR; TCRdb's copy has only in-frame clones and leaves some out. The data show roughly 100,000 clones, around 90% seen once. The source is a female donor with multiple sclerosis, enrolled in a pregnancy study. The starting material was peripheral blood, obtained before pregnancy. The gene calls are TRBV5-1 and TRBJ1-2; 7 nucleotides agree with TRBD1. The CDR3 loop is CASSETGHYGYTF. In nucleotides, the CDR3 is TGCGCCAGCAGCGAGACAGGGCACTATGGCTACACCTTC.